The T cell receptor beta chain described here comes from a study of blood T cell repertoires in COVID-19. Here immunoSEQ multiplex PCR was the method, and the copy in TCRdb shows in-frame clones only, minus some. The sample consists of some 250,000 clones, around nine tenths of them appearing once. Germline V CDR1 and CDR2: SGHRS, YFSETQ. The CDR3 is made up of 14 amino acids. V trimming: 2 bases; J trimming: 6 bases; junction bases outside the gene matches: 2. V usage is TRBV5-1 and J usage is TRBJ1-4, with 9 bases that match TRBD1. This TCR came from a woman between 65 and 79 years old with active or convalescent COVID-19. The sequenced sample was peripheral blood. The chain's CDR3 is CASSFTGGDEKLFF. The CDR3 DNA reads TGCGCCAGCAGCTTTACAGGGGGCGATGAAAAACTGTTTTTT.